What follows are 31 T cell receptor beta chains derived from one specimen sequenced in a study of monozygotic twins with inflammatory bowel disease. Reprocessing the 5' RACE reads, TCRdb reports a single entry for every CDR3 protein and omits DNA. With about 210,000 distinct CDR3 sequences in the sample, the ten largest clones hold 7.5% to 8%. The specimen sequenced was blood. The receptors here all came from a human donor with ulcerative colitis or Crohn's disease, or a healthy co-twin of an affected twin (not recorded which).

V and J are TRBV7-2 and TRBJ2-3. The CDR3 runs to 14 residues. The germline V gene encodes CDR1 SGHTA and CDR2 FQGNSA. The CDR3 sequence is CASSLGSLTDTQYF.

The chain joins TRBV9 to TRBJ2-4; TCRdb names TRBD2, which stays unverified in the absence of DNA. Germline V CDR1 and CDR2: SGDLS, YYNGEE. CDR3 length: 14 amino acids. This CDR3 is CASSEMGLEDIQYF.

The chain carries TRBV7-2 and TRBJ1-1. Germline V gene sequence: CDR1 SGHTA, CDR2 FQGNSA. This CDR3 is built from 15 residues. CDR3 sequence: CASSLDGRMNTEAFF.

This chain uses TRBV9 with TRBJ2-3; no DNA is available, so the TRBD2 call from TCRdb remains unchecked. CDR3 size: 16 residues. Germline lookup yields CDR1 SGDLS and CDR2 YYNGEE. The CDR3: CASSGGLVAPPDTQYF.

This clonotype is called medium-sized based on its frequency. The chain recombines TRBV12-3 or TRBV12-4 with TRBJ1-5; the D call of TRBD1 rests on TCRdb alone, since no DNA is present to check it. The CDR3 spans 15 residues. CDR3 region: CASSTQGFGNQPQHF.

The rearrangement uses TRBV2 and TRBJ1-2. CDR3 length equals 18 residues. Germline CDR1 is SNHLY and CDR2 is FYNNEI. CDR3 amino acids: CASSEAAPGSANNYGYTF. Variable domain in full (rest from reference TRBV2 and TRBJ1-2): EPEVTQTPSHQVTQMGQEVILRCVPISNHLYFYWYRQILGQKVEFLVSFYNNEISEKSEIFDDQFSVERPDGSNFTLKIRSTKLEDSAMYFCASSEAAPGSANNYGYTFGSGTRLTVV.

This sequence joins TRBV9 and TRBJ1-5; TCRdb's D call of TRBD1 is untestable without DNA. The germline V gene encodes CDR1 SGDLS and CDR2 YYNGEE. The CDR3 length is 16 residues. This CDR3 is CASSPRGQGSNQPQHF. Based on the CDR3 plus reference TRBV9 and TRBJ1-5, the full variable domain is DSGVTQTPKHLITATGQRVTLRCSPRSGDLSVYWYQQSLDQGLQFLIQYYNGEERAKGNILERFSAQQFPDLHSELNLSSLELGDSALYFCASSPRGQGSNQPQHFGDGTRLSIL.

This chain links TRBV5-1 with TRBJ1-1; the D call of TRBD1 rests on TCRdb alone, since no DNA is present to check it. Germline V gives CDR1 SGHRS, CDR2 YFSETQ. The CDR3 has 14 amino acids. The CDR3 here is CASSRDIRNTEAFF. The full variable domain, completed using reference TRBV5-1 and TRBJ1-1, is KAGVTQTPRYLIKTRGQQVTLSCSPISGHRSVSWYQQTPGQGLQFLFEYFSETQRNKGNFPGRFSGRQFSNSRSEMNVSTLELGDSALYLCASSRDIRNTEAFFGQGTRLTVV.

This chain links TRBV7-2 with TRBJ2-7; TCRdb reports TRBD1, a call that lacks DNA to check it against. CDR1 and CDR2 from the germline V gene are SGHTA and FQGNSA. The CDR3 sequence is 15 residues long. The CDR3 is CASSLAGRGRDEQYF.

The chain is built from TRBV5-1 and TRBJ1-2; no DNA is available, so the TRBD1 call from TCRdb remains unchecked. Germline V gives CDR1 SGHRS, CDR2 YFSETQ. This CDR3 contains 12 residues. CDR3 protein: CASSGDNYGYTF. Full variable domain (rest looked up from reference TRBV5-1 and TRBJ1-2): KAGVTQTPRYLIKTRGQQVTLSCSPISGHRSVSWYQQTPGQGLQFLFEYFSETQRNKGNFPGRFSGRQFSNSRSEMNVSTLELGDSALYLCASSGDNYGYTFGSGTRLTVV.

V is TRBV7-3 and J is TRBJ2-7; TCRdb's D call of TRBD1 is untestable without DNA. The CDR3 consists of 14 residues. Germline V gives CDR1 SGHTA, CDR2 FQGTGA. The CDR3 reads CASSLGTGAGEQYF.

The chain is built from TRBV5-1 and TRBJ1-1; the TCRdb D gene call, TRBD1, has no DNA to confirm it. Germline assignment: CDR1 SGHRS and CDR2 YFSETQ. This CDR3 is built from 16 residues. The chain's CDR3 is CASSLVEGGGSTEAFF.

The chain has TRBV7-6 and TRBJ2-2. The CDR3 sequence is 12 residues long. CDR1 SGHVS and CDR2 FNYEAQ come from the germline V gene. The CDR3 sequence: CASSFYSGELFF.

The chain recombines TRBV29-1 with TRBJ1-1; there is no DNA to check the TCRdb D call of TRBD1. Per germline, CDR1 SQVTM and CDR2 ANQGSEA. CDR3 length: 16 amino acids. CDR3: CSVLSRPQLLNTEAFF. Full variable domain (outside the CDR3, taken from reference TRBV29-1 and TRBJ1-1): SAVISQKPSRDICQRGTSLTIQCQVDSQVTMMFWYRQQPGQSLTLIATANQGSEATYESGFVIDKFPISRPNLTFSTLTVSNMSPEDSSIYLCSVLSRPQLLNTEAFFGQGTRLTVV.

V and J are TRBV12-5 and TRBJ1-1. Germline lookup yields CDR1 LGHNT and CDR2 FRNRAP. The CDR3 has 14 amino acids. The CDR3 protein is CASGLSGLNTEAFF.

CDR3 in amino acids: CASSYSMWNEQFF. The chain employs TRBV6-2 or TRBV6-3 and TRBJ2-1. The CDR3 has 13 residues. Germline V gene sequence: CDR1 MNHEY, CDR2 SVGEGT.

The rearrangement joins TRBV9 to TRBJ2-5; TCRdb reports TRBD1, a call that lacks DNA to check it against. Germline assignment: CDR1 SGDLS and CDR2 YYNGEE. CDR3 length equals 17 residues. CDR3 region: CASSPTPGQIGQETQYF. Drawing the rest from reference TRBV9 and TRBJ2-5, the complete variable domain is DSGVTQTPKHLITATGQRVTLRCSPRSGDLSVYWYQQSLDQGLQFLIQYYNGEERAKGNILERFSAQQFPDLHSELNLSSLELGDSALYFCASSPTPGQIGQETQYFGPGTRLLVL.

V and J are TRBV28 and TRBJ2-3; the D call from TCRdb, TRBD2, cannot be confirmed without DNA. Germline values: CDR1 MDHEN, CDR2 SYDVKM. The CDR3 totals 15 residues. CDR3 sequence reads: CASTLLRGRPDTQYF.

This sequence joins TRBV18 and TRBJ2-1; the D call of TRBD1 rests on TCRdb alone, since no DNA is present to check it. This CDR3 spans 14 amino acids. The germline CDR1 and CDR2 sequences are KGHSH and LQKENI. The CDR3 is CASSPLDSYNEQFF. The variable domain in full, completed from reference TRBV18 and TRBJ2-1, reads NAGVMQNPRHLVRRRGQEARLRCSPMKGHSHVYWYRQLPEEGLKFMVYLQKENIIDESGMPKERFSAEFPKEGPSILRIQQVVRGDSAAYFCASSPLDSYNEQFFGPGTRLTVL.

The chain couples TRBV12-3 or TRBV12-4 to TRBJ1-3. The CDR3 has 12 residues. CDR3 amino acids: CASTFSGNTIYF.

This sequence joins TRBV12-3 or TRBV12-4 and TRBJ1-2. This CDR3 spans 11 amino acids. The CDR3 protein is CASSGIYGYTF.

The chain couples TRBV3-1 to TRBJ1-5. The germline gives CDR1 LGHDT, CDR2 YNNKEL (reference sequence). CDR3 length: 15 amino acids. CDR3 region: CASRQGSNSNQPQHF. The variable domain in full, completed from reference TRBV3-1 and TRBJ1-5, reads DTAVSQTPKYLVTQMGNDKSIKCEQNLGHDTMYWYKQDSKKFLKIMFSYNNKELIINETVPNRFSPKSPDKAHLNLHINSLELGDSAVYFCASRQGSNSNQPQHFGDGTRLSIL.

V and J are TRBV7-2 and TRBJ2-4; TCRdb designates TRBD1, a call that cannot be tested without DNA. Germline V gene lookup returns CDR1 SGHTA and CDR2 FQGNSA. The CDR3 has 14 amino acids. CDR3 sequence reads: CASSPPPDRGKQYF.

The gene calls are TRBV4-3 and TRBJ2-5; TCRdb calls TRBD2, which cannot be checked without DNA. The CDR3 runs 17 residues. Germline CDR1 and CDR2: LGHNA and YSLEER. CDR3 loop: CASSQGLAGGPQETQYF.

The CDR3 spells CASSVRSPGELFF. The chain uses TRBV9 and TRBJ2-2; the TCRdb call, TRBD1, lacks DNA for checking. There are 13 residues in the CDR3. CDR1 and CDR2 (germline): SGDLS, YYNGEE.

The chain couples TRBV30 to TRBJ2-5; checking the TCRdb D call of TRBD1 is not possible without DNA. CDR1 and CDR2 from the germline V gene are GTSNPN and SVGIG (reference sequence). This CDR3 spans 15 amino acids. The CDR3: CAWSVTGAFQETQYF.

The V call is TRBV20-1, the J call TRBJ2-7. The germline CDR1 and CDR2 sequences are DFQATT and SNEGSKA (reference sequence). The CDR3 contains 14 residues. The CDR3: CSAMGLETSYEQYF.

The chain employs TRBV6-6 and TRBJ2-1; TCRdb reports TRBD2, a call that lacks DNA to check it against. Germline loops: CDR1 MNHNY, CDR2 SVGAGI (reference sequence). The CDR3 spans 12 residues. CDR3 protein: CATGRGGNEQFF.

The V and J genes are TRBV20-1 and TRBJ1-5; TCRdb proposes TRBD1, but this gene call is untestable without DNA. CDR1 and CDR2 (germline): DFQATT, SNEGSKA (reference sequence). The CDR3 is 14 amino acids. CDR3 loop: CSARDGGQSFSQHF.

The chain uses TRBV5-6 and TRBJ1-5; with no DNA, the TCRdb D assignment of TRBD1 cannot be verified. Germline V gene data show CDR1 as SGHDT and CDR2 as YYEEEE. The CDR3 has 16 amino acids. The CDR3 sequence is CASSLALGQSNQPQHF. Filled out from reference TRBV5-6 and TRBJ1-5, the complete variable domain reads DAGVTQSPTHLIKTRGQQVTLRCSPKSGHDTVSWYQQALGQGPQFIFQYYEEEERQRGNFPDRFSGHQFPNYSSELNVNALLLGDSALYLCASSLALGQSNQPQHFGDGTRLSIL.

This chain links TRBV18 with TRBJ1-1. CDR3 length: 14 residues. Per germline, CDR1 KGHSH and CDR2 LQKENI. CDR3: CASSPLGANTEAFF.